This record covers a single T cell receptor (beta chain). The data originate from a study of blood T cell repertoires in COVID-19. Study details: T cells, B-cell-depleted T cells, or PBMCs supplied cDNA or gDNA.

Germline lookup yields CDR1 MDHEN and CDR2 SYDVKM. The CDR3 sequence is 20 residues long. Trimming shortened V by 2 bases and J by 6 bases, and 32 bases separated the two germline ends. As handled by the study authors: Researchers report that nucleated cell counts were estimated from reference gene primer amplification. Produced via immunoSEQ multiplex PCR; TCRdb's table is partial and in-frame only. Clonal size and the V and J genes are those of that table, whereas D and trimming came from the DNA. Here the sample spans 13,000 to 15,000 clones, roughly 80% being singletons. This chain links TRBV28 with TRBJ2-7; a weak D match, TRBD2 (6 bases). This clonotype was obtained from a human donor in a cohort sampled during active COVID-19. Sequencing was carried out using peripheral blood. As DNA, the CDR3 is TGTGCCAGCAGTTTACCCCCTGGAGCTAGCGACGGTCAATACCAACGCGAGCAGTACTTC. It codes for CASSLPPGASDGQYQREQYF.